The rows below give T cell receptor beta chains drawn from one sample of a study of cytomegalovirus exposure and HLA in healthy donors. TCRdb keeps only in-frame clones here, not all; method: immunoSEQ multiplex PCR. This sample carries roughly 160,000 clones, just under 80% of them seen once, and the ten largest clones take 1%. What was sequenced was PBMCs. These receptors were collected from a woman between 50 and 59 years old in good health and CMV-seropositive. CDR3s include the opening cysteine and the closing phenylalanine or tryptophan. Each record gives: D gene, J gene, V gene, CDR3 protein. The D gene is left open where the match is weak.

>TRBD2|TRBJ2-3|TRBV19
CATLAGASYTQYF
>.|TRBJ1-1|TRBV18
CASSRGTGQITEAFF
>.|TRBJ2-6|TRBV6-4
CASSAVSGANVLTF
>.|TRBJ2-7|TRBV28
CASSLGAIPYEQYF
>TRBD1|TRBJ1-2|TRBV4-3
CASSRGTGANYGYTF
>TRBD1|TRBJ2-2|TRBV11-3
CASSLERTGANTGELFF
>.|TRBJ2-3|TRBV28
CASSGLGTDTQYF
>.|TRBJ2-1|TRBV27
CASSFVRAKMNEQFF
>TRBD1|TRBJ2-7|TRBV7-9
CASSLWTDRSYEQYF
>.|TRBJ2-2|TRBV4-1
CASSQEVQGKYDGELFF
>.|TRBJ2-5|TRBV23-1
CARTPVPQREETQYF
>.|TRBJ2-5|TRBV11-2
CASSLQGAAGTQYF
>.|TRBJ1-4|TRBV20-1
CSALLDEKLFF
>TRBD1|TRBJ2-7|TRBV19
CASSPGQGDEQYF
>.|TRBJ1-3|TRBV21-1
CASSQGGRSGNTIYF
>TRBD2|TRBJ2-2|TRBV9
CASSATSGGTGELFF
>.|TRBJ2-1|TRBV2
CASKPWGLNNEQFF
>TRBD1|TRBJ1-2|TRBV28
CASSYAPPQGAYGYTF
>.|TRBJ1-2|TRBV7-9
CASGHLGGTPYGYTF
>.|TRBJ1-1|TRBV4-2
CASSQVREGAEAFF
>.|TRBJ2-7|TRBV29-1
CSVTGSQGEQYF
>.|TRBJ1-1|TRBV28
CASLGANTEAFF
>.|TRBJ2-7|TRBV4-2
CASSRQGEGGEQYF
>.|TRBJ1-4|TRBV23-1
CASSQSRTGGDNEKLFF
>TRBD1|TRBJ1-5|TRBV2
CASRRDSNQPQHF
>.|TRBJ1-3|TRBV7-9
CSSSLTGGSGNTIYF